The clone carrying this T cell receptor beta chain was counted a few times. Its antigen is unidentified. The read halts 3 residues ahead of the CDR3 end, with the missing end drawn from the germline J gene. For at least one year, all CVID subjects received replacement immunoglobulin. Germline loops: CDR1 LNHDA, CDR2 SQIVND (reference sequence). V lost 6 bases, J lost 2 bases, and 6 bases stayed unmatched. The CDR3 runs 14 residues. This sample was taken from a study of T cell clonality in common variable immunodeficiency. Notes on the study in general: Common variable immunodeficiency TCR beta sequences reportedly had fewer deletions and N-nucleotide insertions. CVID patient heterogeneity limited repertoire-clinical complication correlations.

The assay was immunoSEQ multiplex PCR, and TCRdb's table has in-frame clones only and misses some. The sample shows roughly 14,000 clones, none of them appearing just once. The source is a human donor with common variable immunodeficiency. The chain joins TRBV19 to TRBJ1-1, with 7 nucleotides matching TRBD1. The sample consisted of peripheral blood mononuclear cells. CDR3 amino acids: CASSLTGVNTEAFF. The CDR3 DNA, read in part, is TGTGCCAGTAGCCTTACAGGGGTCAACACTGAA.